The clone carrying this T cell receptor (beta chain) was seen many times. The antigen is not known. No cell sorting was done before RNA was extracted from the tissue. This non-tumor lung sample came from over 3 cm beyond the tumor edge. Newly diagnosed lung cancer patients had thoracic surgery in China, August–late 2014, without prior chemotherapy. This specimen belongs to a study of tumor and adjacent non-tumor tissue in lung cancer. Study summary: Some 3.9 million productive TCRbeta reads were obtained per sample on average. Study-level points and caveats: TCR diversity was significantly greater in tumor than normal lung tissue. Higher tumor TCR diversity was associated with shorter survival.

A modified ARM-PCR protocol with three rounds of nested PCR amplified TCRbeta. From the multiplex PCR reads, TCRdb called clonotypes with MiXCR, one entry per CDR3 protein. This sample has about 48,000 distinct CDR3 sequences, with around 60% found just once. J was trimmed by 3 bases and V by 10 bases; bases with no gene match: 7. The CDR3 covers 13 residues. Looked up from germline, CDR1 is SEHNR and CDR2 is FQNEAQ (reference sequence). This TCR derives from a woman in her 70s with non-small cell lung cancer. The J gene is TRBJ2-7, the V gene TRBV7-9, with 9 nucleotides matching TRBD1. The sequencing input was distant non-tumor lung tissue. In nucleotides, the CDR3 is TGTGCCACTGACCGGGACAGGGACTACGAGCAGTACTTC. The encoded protein is CATDRDRDYEQYF.